This TCR beta chain was identified in a study of T cells in Graves' hyperthyroidism and ophthalmopathy. Study-wide findings and caveats: Expanded thyroid clonotypes (above 0.001) were mostly also found in blood. Onset of ophthalmopathy came a median approximately 6 months after the model predicted it.

TCR beta CDR3 region amplification was performed from RNA transcripts. During a first-round RT-PCR of the TCR CDR3, the HTBI primer set was used. TCRdb independently ran MiXCR on the multiplex PCR reads; one entry per CDR3 protein. Of 480,000 or so distinct CDR3 sequences in the sample, over 35% were seen once. Concerning this clonotype itself: Antigen unknown.

Germline-derived CDR1 and CDR2 are LNHDA and SQIVND (reference sequence). The CDR3 has 13 residues. V was pared by 7 bases and J by 3 bases, with 12 bases between. The chain combines TRBV19 with TRBJ1-1; D is uncertain. Input material: peripheral blood or thyroid tissue (not recorded which). This TCR was recovered from an adult woman with Graves' disease, either hyperthyroidism or ophthalmopathy (not recorded which). This CDR3 reads CASTSRPHTEAFF. CDR3 nucleotide sequence: TGTGCCAGTACATCTCGACCCCACACTGAAGCTTTCTTT. Together with reference TRBV19 and TRBJ1-1, the CDR3 gives the full variable domain: DGGITQSPKYLFRKEGQNVTLSCEQNLNHDAMYWYRQDPGQGLRLIYYSQIVNDFQKGDIAEGYSVSREKKESFPLTVTSAQKNPTAFYLCASTSRPHTEAFFGQGTRLTVV.